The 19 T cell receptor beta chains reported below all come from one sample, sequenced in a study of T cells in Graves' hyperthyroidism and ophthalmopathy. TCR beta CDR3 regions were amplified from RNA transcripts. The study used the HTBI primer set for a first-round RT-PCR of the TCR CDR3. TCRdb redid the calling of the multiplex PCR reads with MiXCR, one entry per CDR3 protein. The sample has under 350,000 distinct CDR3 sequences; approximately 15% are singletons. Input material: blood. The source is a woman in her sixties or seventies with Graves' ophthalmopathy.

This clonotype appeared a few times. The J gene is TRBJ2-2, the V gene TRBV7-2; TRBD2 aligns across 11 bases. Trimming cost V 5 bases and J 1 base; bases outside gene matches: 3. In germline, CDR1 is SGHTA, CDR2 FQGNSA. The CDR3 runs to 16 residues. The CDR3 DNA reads TGTGCCAGCAGCCCCACTAGCGGGGGGAACACCGGGGAGCTGTTTTTT. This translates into CASSPTSGGNTGELFF.

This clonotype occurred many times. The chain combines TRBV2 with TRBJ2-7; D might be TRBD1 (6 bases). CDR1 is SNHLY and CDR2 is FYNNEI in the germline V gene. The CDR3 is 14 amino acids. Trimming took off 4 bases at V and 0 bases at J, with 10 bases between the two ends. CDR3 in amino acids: CASSGQDNSYEQYF. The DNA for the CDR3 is TGTGCCAGCAGTGGACAGGACAACTCCTACGAGCAGTACTTC.

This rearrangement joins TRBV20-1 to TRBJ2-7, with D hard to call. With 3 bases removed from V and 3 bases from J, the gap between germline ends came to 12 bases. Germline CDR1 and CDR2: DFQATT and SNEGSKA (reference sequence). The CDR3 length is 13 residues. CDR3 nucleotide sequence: TGCAGTGCTAGGGTATTCGGTGACTACGAGCAGTACTTC. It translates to CSARVFGDYEQYF.

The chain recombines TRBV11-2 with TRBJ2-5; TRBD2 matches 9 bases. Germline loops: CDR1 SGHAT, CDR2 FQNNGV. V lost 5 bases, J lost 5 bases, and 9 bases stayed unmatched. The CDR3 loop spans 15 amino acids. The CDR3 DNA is TGTGCCAGCAGCCCCCAAGCGGGAGGCCATGAGACCCAGTACTTC. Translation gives CASSPQAGGHETQYF.

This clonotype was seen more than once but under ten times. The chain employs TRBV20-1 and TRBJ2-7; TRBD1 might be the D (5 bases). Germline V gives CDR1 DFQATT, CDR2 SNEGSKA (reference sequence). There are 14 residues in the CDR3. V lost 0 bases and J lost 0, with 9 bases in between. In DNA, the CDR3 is TGCAGTGCTAGAGATCAGGGCATCTCCTACGAGCAGTACTTC. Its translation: CSARDQGISYEQYF.

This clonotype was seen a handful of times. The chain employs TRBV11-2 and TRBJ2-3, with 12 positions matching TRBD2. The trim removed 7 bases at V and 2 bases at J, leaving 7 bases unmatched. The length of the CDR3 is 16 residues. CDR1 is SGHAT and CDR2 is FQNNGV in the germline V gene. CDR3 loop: CASTPGLAGSTDTQYF. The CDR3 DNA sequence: TGTGCCAGCACCCCCGGACTAGCGGGGTCCACAGATACGCAGTATTTT.

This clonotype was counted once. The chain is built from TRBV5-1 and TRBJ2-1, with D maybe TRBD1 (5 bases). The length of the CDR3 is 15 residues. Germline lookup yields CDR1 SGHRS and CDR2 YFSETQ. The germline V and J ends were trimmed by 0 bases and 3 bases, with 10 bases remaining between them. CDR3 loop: CASSLVAGIYNEQFF. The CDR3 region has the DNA TGCGCCAGCAGCTTGGTGGCAGGGATCTACAATGAGCAGTTCTTC.

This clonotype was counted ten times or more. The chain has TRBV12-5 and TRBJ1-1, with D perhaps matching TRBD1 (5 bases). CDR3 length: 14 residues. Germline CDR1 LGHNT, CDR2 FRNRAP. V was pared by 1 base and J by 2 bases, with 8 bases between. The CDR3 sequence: CASGLGQSNTEAFF. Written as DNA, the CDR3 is TGTGCTAGTGGTTTGGGACAGTCTAACACTGAAGCTTTCTTT.

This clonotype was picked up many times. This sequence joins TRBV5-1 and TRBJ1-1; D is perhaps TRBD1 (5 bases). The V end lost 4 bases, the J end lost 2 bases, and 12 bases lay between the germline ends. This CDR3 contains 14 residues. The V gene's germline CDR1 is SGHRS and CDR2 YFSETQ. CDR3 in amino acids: CASSRGTDNTEAFF. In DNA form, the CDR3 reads TGCGCCAGCAGCAGAGGGACGGATAACACTGAAGCTTTCTTT. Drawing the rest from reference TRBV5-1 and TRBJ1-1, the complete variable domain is KAGVTQTPRYLIKTRGQQVTLSCSPISGHRSVSWYQQTPGQGLQFLFEYFSETQRNKGNFPGRFSGRQFSNSRSEMNVSTLELGDSALYLCASSRGTDNTEAFFGQGTRLTVV.

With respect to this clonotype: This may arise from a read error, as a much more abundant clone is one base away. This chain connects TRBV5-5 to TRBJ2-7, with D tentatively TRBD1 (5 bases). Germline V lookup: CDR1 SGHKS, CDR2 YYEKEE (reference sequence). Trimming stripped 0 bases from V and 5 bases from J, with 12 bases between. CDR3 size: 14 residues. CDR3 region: CASSLEGAWNEQYF. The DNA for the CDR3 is TGTGCCAGCAGCTTGGAAGGGGCGTGGAACGAGCAGTACTTC. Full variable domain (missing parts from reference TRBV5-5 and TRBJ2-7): DAGVTQSPTHLIKTRGQQVTLRCSPISGHKSVSWYQQVLGQGPQFIFQYYEKEERGRGNFPDRFSARQFPNYSSELNVNALLLGDSALYLCASSLEGAWNEQYFGPGTRLTVT.

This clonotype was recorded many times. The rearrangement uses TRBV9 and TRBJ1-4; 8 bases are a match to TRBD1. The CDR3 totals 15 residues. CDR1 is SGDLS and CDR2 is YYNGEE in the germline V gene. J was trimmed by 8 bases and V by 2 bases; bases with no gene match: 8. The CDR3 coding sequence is TGTGCCAGCAGCGTGACAGGGGCCGGAAGCGAAAAACTGTTTTTT. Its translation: CASSVTGAGSEKLFF.

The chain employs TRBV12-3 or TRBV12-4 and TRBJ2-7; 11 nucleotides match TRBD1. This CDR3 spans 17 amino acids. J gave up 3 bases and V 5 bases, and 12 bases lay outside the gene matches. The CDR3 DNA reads TGTGCCAGCAGTACTTTTCCGGGACAGGGGGGGCACTACGAGCAGTACTTC. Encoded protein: CASSTFPGQGGHYEQYF.

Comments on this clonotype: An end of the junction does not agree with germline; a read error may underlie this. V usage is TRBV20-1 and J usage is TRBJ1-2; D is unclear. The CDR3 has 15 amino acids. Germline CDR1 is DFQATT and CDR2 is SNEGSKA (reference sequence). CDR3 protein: CSAWGRHLANYGYAF. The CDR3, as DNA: TGCAGTGCCTGGGGAAGGCACTTAGCTAACTATGGCTACGCCTTC.

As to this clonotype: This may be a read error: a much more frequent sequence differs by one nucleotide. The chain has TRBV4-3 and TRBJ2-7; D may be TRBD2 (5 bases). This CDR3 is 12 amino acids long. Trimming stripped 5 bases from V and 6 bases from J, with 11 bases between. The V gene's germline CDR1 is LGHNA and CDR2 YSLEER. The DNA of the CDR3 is TGCGCCAGCAGCAGTACTAGGGCCGAGCAGTACTTC. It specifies CASSSTRAEQYF.

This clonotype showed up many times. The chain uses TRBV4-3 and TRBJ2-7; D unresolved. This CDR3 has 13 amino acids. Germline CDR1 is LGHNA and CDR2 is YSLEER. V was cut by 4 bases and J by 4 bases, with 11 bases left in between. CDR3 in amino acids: CASSRNLVYEQYF. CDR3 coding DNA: TGCGCCAGCAGCCGCAACCTGGTTTACGAGCAGTACTTC.

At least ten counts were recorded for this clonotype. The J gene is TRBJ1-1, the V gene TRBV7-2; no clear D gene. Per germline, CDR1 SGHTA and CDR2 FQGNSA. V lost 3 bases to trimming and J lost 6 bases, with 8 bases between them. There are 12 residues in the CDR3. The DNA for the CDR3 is TGTGCCAGCAGCTTTTTGGCGGCTGAAGCTTTCTTT. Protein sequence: CASSFLAAEAFF.

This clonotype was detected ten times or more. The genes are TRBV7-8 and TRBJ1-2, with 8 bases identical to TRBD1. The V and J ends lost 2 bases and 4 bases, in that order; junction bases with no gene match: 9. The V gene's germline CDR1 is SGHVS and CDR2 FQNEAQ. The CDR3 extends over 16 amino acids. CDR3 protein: CASSLMGQANGYGYTF. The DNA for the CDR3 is TGTGCCAGCAGCTTAATGGGACAGGCGAATGGCTATGGCTACACCTTC.

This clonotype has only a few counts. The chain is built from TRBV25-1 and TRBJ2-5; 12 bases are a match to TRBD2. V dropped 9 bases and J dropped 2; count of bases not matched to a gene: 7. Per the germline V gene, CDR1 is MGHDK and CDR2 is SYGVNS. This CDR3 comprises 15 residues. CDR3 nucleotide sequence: TGTGCCAGTCAGCTAGCGGGAGGGCCTCAAGAGACCCAGTACTTC. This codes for CASQLAGGPQETQYF.

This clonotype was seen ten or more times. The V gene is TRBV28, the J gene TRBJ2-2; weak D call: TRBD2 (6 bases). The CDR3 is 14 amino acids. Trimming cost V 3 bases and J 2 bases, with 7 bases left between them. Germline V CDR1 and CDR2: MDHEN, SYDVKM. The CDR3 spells CASSLGGNTGELFF. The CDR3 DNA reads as TGTGCCAGCAGTTTGGGGGGAAACACCGGGGAGCTGTTTTTT.